The source of this TCR beta chain is a study of CD8 T cells in Susac syndrome (dated by TCRdb to the late 2010s). Regarding the study in general: Whether CD8+ T cell activation and differentiation in Susac syndrome was antigen driven was tested using repertoire sequencing. The clonality of the CD8+ T cell repertoire was compared across over 10 healthy donors, roughly 14 Susac syndrome patients and roughly 16 multiple sclerosis patients.

RNA was extracted using the RNeasy kit, and about 0.45 to 1 ug of the RNA was reverse transcribed with random hexamers. TCR beta CDR3 regions were amplified with the immunoSEQ multiplex PCR assay covering 54 Vbeta and 13 Jbeta segments. PCR amplification bias was corrected using a synthetic template baseline for primer optimization and computational correction. The authors' analysis ran thus. Reads were annotated to V, D and J genes according to IMGT and were analyzed with immunoSEQ Analyzer, with only productive sequences retained. Clonality was calculated as one minus the Shannon entropy normalized by log2 of the number of productive unique sequences. For each patient and control, public and private clones were evaluated among the 100 most prevalent clones. Clones were defined as Susac-specific if absent from the healthy and MS cohorts, from some 1,000 published viral clones and from other ImmuneACCESS disease sequences. The public reads were quality trimmed at Q25 with fastp and then assembled into clones with MiXCR by TCRdb, keeping productive beta chains. Every entry covers one CDR3 protein and lists the most common genes and DNA from its rows. Here the V and J calls rest on TCRdb's processing, not on the authors' analysis. The sample records about 140,000 distinct CDR3 sequences, over 85% of which are singletons. About 0.25% of the sample belongs to the ten largest clones.

High-throughput TCR beta sequencing profiled peripheral blood CD8+ and CD4+ T cells from healthy donors, Susac syndrome patients and multiple sclerosis patients. Healthy donors were included as age- and sex-matched controls. CD8+ TEMRA cells were enriched by FACS, while bulk CD8+ and CD4+ T cells were purified by magnetic negative isolation. Blood was drawn into EDTA tubes, processed within 24 hours, and PBMCs were isolated by density gradient centrifugation. PBMCs intended for TCR sequencing were cryopreserved in liquid nitrogen and were subsequently thawed in a 37 degrees C water bath. A purity of at least 90% was achieved for sorted or isolated CD4+, CD8+ and CD8+ TEMRA cells. Including the terminal cysteine and phenylalanine, the CDR3 comprises 15 residues. The sequence is cut down to CDR3 DNA, 45 bases in frame from base 1. V ends up 0 bases short and J 6 bases short, with an unmatched junction base count of 5. Looking up the germline V gene (reference sequence) yields CDR1 DFQATT and CDR2 SNEGSKA.

Beyond this particular receptor, the publication reports: The number of individuals in the TCR sequencing and HLA analysis was acknowledged as relatively small.

With respect to this clonotype: What antigen it recognizes has not been identified. Base qualities were left out, and no much larger clone turns up one base away.

Sample: CD8+ T cells from PBMCs. The clonotype comes from a human donor in good health. The V and J genes are TRBV20-1 and TRBJ2-1, with 10 junctional bases fitting TRBD2. The CDR3 protein: CSARDEPSGSNEQFF. Read as DNA, the sequence is TGCAGTGCTAGAGATGAGCCTAGCGGGAGCAATGAGCAGTTCTTC.